This T cell receptor (beta chain) was identified during a study of shared clonotypes between healthy human individuals. Looking at the study overall: Plates per donor: three CD4 naive, three CD4 memory, two CD8 naive, one CD8 memory. Points from the study as a whole: The rarefaction results pointed to incomplete sorted-subset sequencing despite large depth. Compared with clonotypes that all four donors shared, non-shared clonotypes had lower generation probabilities.

A word on this clone: The target antigen is unknown.

CDR1 and CDR2 from the germline V gene are PRHDT and FYEKMQ (reference sequence). Trimming took 2 bases from V and 8 from J, leaving 10 bases between them. The CDR3 loop spans 13 amino acids. Profiled with immunoSEQ multiplex PCR; TCRdb holds only in-frame clones, not every one. The sample holds some 2,000,000 clones, about 94% seen once. The chain links TRBV13 to TRBJ2-1, with D perhaps matching TRBD2 (5 bases). The sequencing sample was made of naive CD4+ T cells sorted from blood. Subset in this sample: CD45RA+ positively selected. This TCR derives from a man between 18 and 29 years old in good health. The CDR3: CASSLTSSYEQFF. DNA of the CDR3: TGTGCCAGCAGCTTAACTAGTTCCTATGAGCAGTTCTTC.